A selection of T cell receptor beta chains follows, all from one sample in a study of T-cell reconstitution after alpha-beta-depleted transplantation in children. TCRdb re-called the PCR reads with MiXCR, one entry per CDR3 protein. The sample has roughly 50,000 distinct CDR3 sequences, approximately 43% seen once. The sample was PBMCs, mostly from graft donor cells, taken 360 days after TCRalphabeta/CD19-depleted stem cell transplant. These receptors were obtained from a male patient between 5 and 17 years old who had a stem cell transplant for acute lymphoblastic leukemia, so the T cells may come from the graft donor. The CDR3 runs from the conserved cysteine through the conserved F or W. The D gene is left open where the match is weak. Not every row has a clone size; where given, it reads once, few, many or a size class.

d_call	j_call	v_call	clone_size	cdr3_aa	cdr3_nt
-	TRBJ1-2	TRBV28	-	CASSSRSSNYGYTF	TGTGCCAGCAGTTCGAGATCCTCTAACTATGGCTACACCTTC
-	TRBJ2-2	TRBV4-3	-	CASSLSPGQNTGELFF	TGCGCCAGCAGCCTGTCTCCGGGACAGAACACCGGGGAGCTGTTTTTT
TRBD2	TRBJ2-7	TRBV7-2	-	CASSSGLAGVAYEQYF	TGTGCCAGCAGCTCGGGACTAGCGGGGGTTGCCTACGAGCAGTACTTC
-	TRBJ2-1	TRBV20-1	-	CSARFITPYNEQFF	TGCAGTGCTAGATTCATTACCCCATACAATGAGCAGTTCTTC
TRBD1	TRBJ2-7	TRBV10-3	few	CAIRGQASYEQYF	TGTGCCATCAGGGGACAGGCCTCCTACGAGCAGTACTTC
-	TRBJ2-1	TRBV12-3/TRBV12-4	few	CASSLGSFYNEQFF	TGTGCCAGCAGTTTAGGGAGTTTCTACAATGAGCAGTTCTTC
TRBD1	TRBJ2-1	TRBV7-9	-	CASSPPLQGSTYNEQFF	TGTGCCAGCAGCCCACCCTTACAGGGGTCTACCTACAATGAGCAGTTCTTC
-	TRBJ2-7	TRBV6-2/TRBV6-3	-	CASSYGSRAYEQYF	TGTGCCAGCAGTTACGGTAGCAGAGCCTACGAGCAGTACTTC
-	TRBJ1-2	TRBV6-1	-	CASKGRGGRDGYTF	TGTGCCAGCAAAGGACGGGGGGGGCGCGATGGCTACACCTTC
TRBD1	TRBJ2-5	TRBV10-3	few	CAISETGGMETQYF	TGTGCCATCAGTGAAACAGGGGGCATGGAGACCCAGTACTTC
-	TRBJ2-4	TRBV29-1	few	CSVEDPKQVGNIQYF	TGCAGCGTTGAAGATCCAAAACAGGTGGGAAACATTCAGTACTTC
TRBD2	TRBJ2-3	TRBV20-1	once	CSARTSGRDTQYF	TGCAGTGCTAGGACTAGCGGGAGAGATACGCAGTATTTT
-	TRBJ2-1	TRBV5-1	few	CASSMDWAEQFF	TGCGCCAGCAGCATGGACTGGGCCGAGCAGTTCTTC
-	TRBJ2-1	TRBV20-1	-	CSARDPNSSYNEQFF	TGCAGTGCTAGAGATCCCAATTCCTCCTACAATGAGCAGTTCTTC
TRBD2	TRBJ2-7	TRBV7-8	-	CASGLGTSGPFSYEQYF	TGTGCCAGCGGGTTAGGGACTAGCGGACCGTTTTCCTACGAGCAGTACTTC
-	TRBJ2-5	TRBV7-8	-	CASSRLGGGGFQETQYF	TGTGCCAGCAGCCGGCTAGGAGGTGGGGGGTTCCAAGAGACCCAGTACTTC
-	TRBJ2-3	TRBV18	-	CASSPSVRGNQPQYF	TGTGCCAGCTCACCAAGTGTAAGGGGCAATCAGCCCCAGTATTTT
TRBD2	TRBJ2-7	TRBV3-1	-	CASSRTAGVDEQYF	TGTGCCAGCAGCCGTACAGCGGGAGTGGACGAGCAGTACTTC
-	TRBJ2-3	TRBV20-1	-	CSAPPPGHYRTDTQYF	TGCAGTGCTCCTCCCCCGGGCCACTACCGAACAGATACGCAGTATTTT
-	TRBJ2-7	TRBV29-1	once	CSAAQGPIEQYF	TGCAGCGCTGCCCAGGGACCGATCGAGCAGTACTTC
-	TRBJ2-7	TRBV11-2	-	CASSLDYRPPSSYEQYF	TGTGCCAGCAGCTTAGACTACAGACCTCCTAGCTCCTACGAGCAGTACTTC
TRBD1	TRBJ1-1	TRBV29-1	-	CSVRTGMNTEAFF	TGCAGCGTCCGGACAGGGATGAACACTGAAGCTTTCTTT
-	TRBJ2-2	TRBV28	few	CASSLTLGTGELFF	TGTGCCAGCAGTTTGACCCTCGGGACCGGGGAGCTGTTTTTT
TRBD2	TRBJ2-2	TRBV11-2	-	CASSPGTSGNTGELFF	TGTGCCAGCAGCCCCGGGACTAGCGGTAACACCGGGGAGCTGTTTTTT
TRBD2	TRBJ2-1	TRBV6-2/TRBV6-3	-	CASSLRGLAASSYNEQFF	TGTGCCAGCAGCCTCCGTGGACTAGCGGCCAGCTCCTACAATGAGCAGTTCTTC
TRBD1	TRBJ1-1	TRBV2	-	CARGRQGGPEAFF	TGTGCCAGGGGAAGACAGGGCGGCCCCGAAGCTTTCTTT
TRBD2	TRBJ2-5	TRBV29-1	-	CSVGTRTPETQYF	TGCAGCGTCGGGACTAGGACGCCGGAGACCCAGTACTTC
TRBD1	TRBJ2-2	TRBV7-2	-	CASSTGTGVFTGELFF	TGTGCCAGCAGCACCGGGACAGGGGTATTCACCGGGGAGCTGTTTTTT
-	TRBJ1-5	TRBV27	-	CASSSLGYSNQPQHF	TGTGCCAGCAGTTCCCTGGGCTATAGCAATCAGCCCCAGCATTTT
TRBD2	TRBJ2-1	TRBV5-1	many	CASSPFSGTSVFDPNNEQFF	TGCGCCAGCAGCCCGTTCTCCGGGACTAGCGTCTTCGATCCCAACAATGAGCAGTTCTTC
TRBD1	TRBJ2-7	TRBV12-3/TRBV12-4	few	CASSLWTGMDEQYF	TGTGCCAGCAGTTTATGGACAGGGATGGACGAGCAGTACTTC
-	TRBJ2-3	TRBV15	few	CATSSGEASTDTQYF	TGTGCCACCAGCAGCGGGGAAGCTAGCACAGATACGCAGTATTTT
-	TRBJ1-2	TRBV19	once	CATGDISNYGYTF	TGTGCCACCGGGGACATTTCCAACTATGGCTACACCTTC
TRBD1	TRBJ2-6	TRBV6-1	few	CASKPYGTVSGANVLTF	TGTGCCAGCAAACCCTATGGGACAGTCTCTGGGGCCAACGTCCTGACTTTC
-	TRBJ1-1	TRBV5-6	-	CASSYRNTEAFF	TGTGCCAGCAGCTACCGGAACACTGAAGCTTTCTTT
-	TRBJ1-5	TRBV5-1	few	CASSWGESNQPQHF	TGCGCCAGCAGCTGGGGCGAAAGCAATCAGCCCCAGCATTTT
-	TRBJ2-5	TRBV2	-	CASRSEGAGTQYF	TGTGCCAGCAGGTCGGAAGGGGCGGGGACCCAGTACTTC
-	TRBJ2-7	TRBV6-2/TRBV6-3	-	CASTRLVGTYEQYF	TGTGCCAGCACAAGACTGGTAGGAACCTACGAGCAGTACTTC
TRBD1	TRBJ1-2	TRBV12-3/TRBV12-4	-	CASSYTGGMNGYTF	TGTGCCAGCAGTTACACAGGGGGCATGAATGGCTACACCTTC
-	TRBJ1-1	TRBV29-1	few	CSVESGENTEAFF	TGCAGCGTTGAGTCAGGGGAGAACACTGAAGCTTTCTTT
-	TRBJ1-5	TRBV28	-	CASRGDRQPQHF	TGTGCCAGCAGGGGGGACCGTCAGCCCCAGCATTTT
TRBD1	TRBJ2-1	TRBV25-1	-	CASSHGQGRDNEQFF	TGTGCCAGCAGTCACGGACAGGGAAGGGATAATGAGCAGTTCTTC
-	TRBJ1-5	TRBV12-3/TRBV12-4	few	CASSLSLGNQPQHF	TGTGCCAGCAGTCTAAGCCTTGGCAATCAGCCCCAGCATTTT
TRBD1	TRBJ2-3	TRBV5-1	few	CASSPRTGSTDTQYF	TGCGCCAGCAGCCCCCGGACAGGGAGCACAGATACGCAGTATTTT
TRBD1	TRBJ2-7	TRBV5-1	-	CASSEGGAVIEQYF	TGCGCCAGCAGCGAAGGGGGCGCGGTAATCGAGCAGTACTTC
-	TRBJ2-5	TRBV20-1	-	CSARSGESGPLMKYF	TGCAGTGCTAGATCGGGGGAGTCGGGGCCCCTTATGAAGTACTTC
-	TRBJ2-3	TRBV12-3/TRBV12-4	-	CASSPVGVGTDTQYF	TGTGCCAGCAGCCCCGTCGGGGTGGGCACAGATACGCAGTATTTT
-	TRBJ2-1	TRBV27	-	CASSWAKGDNEQFF	TGTGCCAGCAGTTGGGCCAAGGGGGACAATGAGCAGTTCTTC
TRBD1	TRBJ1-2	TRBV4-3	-	CASSQDRTGGLGYTF	TGCGCCAGCAGCCAAGATCGGACAGGGGGCCTTGGCTACACCTTC
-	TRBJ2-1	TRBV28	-	CATGGPLYEQFF	TGTGCCACCGGAGGGCCTCTCTATGAGCAGTTCTTC